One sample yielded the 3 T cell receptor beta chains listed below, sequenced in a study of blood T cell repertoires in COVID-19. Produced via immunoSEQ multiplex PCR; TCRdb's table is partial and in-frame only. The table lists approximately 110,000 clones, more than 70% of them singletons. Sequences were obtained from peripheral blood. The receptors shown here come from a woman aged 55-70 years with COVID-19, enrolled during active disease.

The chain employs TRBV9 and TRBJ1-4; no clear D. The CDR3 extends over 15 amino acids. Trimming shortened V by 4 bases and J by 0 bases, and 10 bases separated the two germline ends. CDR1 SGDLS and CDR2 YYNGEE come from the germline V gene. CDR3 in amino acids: CASSPPGTTNEKLFF. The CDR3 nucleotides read TGTGCCAGCAGCCCTCCGGGAACAACTAATGAAAAACTGTTTTTT.

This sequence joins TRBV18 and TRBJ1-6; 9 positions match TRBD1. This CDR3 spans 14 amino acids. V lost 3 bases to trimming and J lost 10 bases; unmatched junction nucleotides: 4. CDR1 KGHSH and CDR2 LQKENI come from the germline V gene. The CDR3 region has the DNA TGTGCCAGCTCACCTGGGACAGGGAAATCACCCCTCCACTTT. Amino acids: CASSPGTGKSPLHF.

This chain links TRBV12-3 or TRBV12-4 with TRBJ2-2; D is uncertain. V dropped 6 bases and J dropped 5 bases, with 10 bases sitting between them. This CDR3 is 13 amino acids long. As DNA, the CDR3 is TGTGCCAGCAGACCTCAAGAGACCGGGGAGCTGTTTTTT. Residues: CASRPQETGELFF.